This T cell receptor beta chain was recovered during a study of Ad26.COV2.S vaccination and SARS-CoV-2 variants. Across the whole study: The trial was COV1001 and the donor's arm was Ad26.COV2.S. Dosing was one shot or two shots 56 days apart. Study-level points and caveats: Spike-specific TCR breadth in vaccine recipients exceeded that seen in placebo recipients. Analyses of TCR breadth and depth may have underestimated total T cell responses.

The CDR3 covers 12 residues. Germline V gene lookup returns CDR1 MDHEN and CDR2 SYDVKM. Trimming took off 8 bases at V and 7 bases at J, with 15 bases between the two ends. Treatment defined: 15 to 20 received Ad26.COV2.S at low or high dose, single or two shots; 5 received placebo; per-sample allocation not given. Sampling was done on day 63 after the first vaccine or placebo injection. Remarks on this clone: Its specificity is not known.

Repertoires were generated with immunoSEQ multiplex PCR, while TCRdb's copy carries only in-frame clones and drops some. This table holds 440,000 or so clones, about 90% found once. This TCR derives from a person between 18 and 65 years old who received the Ad26.COV2.S COVID-19 vaccine or a placebo. The genes are TRBV28 and TRBJ2-7; perhaps TRBD2 as D (6 bases). The sequences come from peripheral blood, collected in a trial of Ad26.COV2.S vaccine versus placebo. CDR3 nucleotides: TGTGCCAGCTCCCTATCAAGCGGGGAGCAGTACTTC. It encodes CASSLSSGEQYF.